This entry lists 30 T cell receptor beta chains sequenced from one sample in a study of blood T cells in healthy people across ages (dated by TCRdb to between 2015 and 2017). Library creation used 5' RACE. The instrument was an Illumina HiSeq 2500. The second PCR ran for about 6 to 11 cycles and used a J-beta primer mix along with a sample-barcoded 5' primer. Through fastp at Q25 and MiXCR, TCRdb rebuilt clones from the public reads, retaining in-frame beta chains. Merged by CDR3 protein, the rows form single entries marked with the most common genes and DNA. Present in this sample are about a million distinct CDR3 sequences, around 48% of which were seen just once. Of the sample, around 15% is held by the ten largest clones. Sequenced material: blood. The receptors come from a young man in good health.

V and J are TRBV19 and TRBJ2-1; a possible D gene is TRBD2 (6 bases). The CDR3 is made up of 14 amino acids. Trimming took 6 bases from V and 2 from J, leaving 11 bases between them. Germline CDR1 LNHDA, CDR2 SQIVND (reference sequence). Here the CDR3 DNA reads TGTGCCAGTAGGTTAGCGGAAACCTACAATGAGCAGTTCTTC. Amino acids: CASRLAETYNEQFF.

The chain combines TRBV6-5 with TRBJ1-3; D not resolved. This CDR3 comprises 15 residues. With 4 bases removed from V and 0 bases from J, the gap between germline ends came to 10 bases. Germline assignment: CDR1 MNHEY and CDR2 SVGAGI. The CDR3, as DNA: TGTGCCAGCAGTTCCTCAGATTTCTCTGGAAACACCATATATTTT. The encoded protein is CASSSSDFSGNTIYF.

This clonotype showed up just a few times. The gene calls are TRBV4-1 and TRBJ1-2; D may be TRBD1 (6 bases). Deletions cut 4 bases from V and 8 bases from J, with 17 bases between. The CDR3 is 14 residues long. CDR1 and CDR2 (germline): MGHRA, YSYEKL. The CDR3 DNA is TGCGCCAGCAGCCCCTCAACCGGGGGACAAGGCTACACCTTC. Its translation: CASSPSTGGQGYTF.

The chain links TRBV2 to TRBJ2-1; TRBD2 is a possible D gene (5 bases). CDR1 and CDR2 from the germline V gene are SNHLY and FYNNEI. The CDR3 sequence is 17 residues long. V was clipped by 2 bases and J by 4 bases, with 18 bases between them. CDR3 in DNA: TGTGCCAGCAGTGAATTAGAGGGCCAGTTAGGATACAATGAGCAGTTCTTC. Protein product: CASSELEGQLGYNEQFF. The variable domain in full, completed from reference TRBV2 and TRBJ2-1, reads EPEVTQTPSHQVTQMGQEVILRCVPISNHLYFYWYRQILGQKVEFLVSFYNNEISEKSEIFDDQFSVERPDGSNFTLKIRSTKLEDSAMYFCASSELEGQLGYNEQFFGPGTRLTVL.

This chain uses TRBV9 with TRBJ2-7, with D perhaps matching TRBD1 or TRBD2 (5 bases each). The CDR3 length is 13 residues. Between the trimmed V and J ends, which lost 4 bases and 4 bases, there was a span of 12 bases. From germline, CDR1 is SGDLS and CDR2 YYNGEE. DNA of the CDR3: TGTGCCAGCAGCCACCGGGACGATTACGAGCAGTACTTC. Amino acid sequence: CASSHRDDYEQYF.

A word on this clonotype: A junction boundary mismatches the germline segment, possibly from a read error. The rearrangement uses TRBV6-1 and TRBJ2-7, with D tentatively TRBD1 (6 bases). The CDR3 covers 11 residues. Germline CDR1 and CDR2: MNHNS and SASEGT. The CDR3 here is CATGFSYEQYF. CDR3 DNA: TGCGCCACAGGGTTCTCCTACGAGCAGTACTTC.

This clonotype was detected a few times. This chain links TRBV7-2 with TRBJ2-5; tentative D call: TRBD1 (6 bases). The CDR3 has 14 amino acids. The V end was cut by 5 bases, the J end by 3 bases, with 13 bases between. Germline CDR1 SGHTA, CDR2 FQGNSA. CDR3 loop: CASSLYRAEETQYF. The DNA of the CDR3 is TGTGCCAGCAGCCTTTACAGGGCTGAAGAGACCCAGTACTTC.

This clonotype has a handful of counts. The chain employs TRBV29-1 and TRBJ1-2; D remains ambiguous. The germline CDR1 and CDR2 sequences are SQVTM and ANQGSEA. The CDR3 loop spans 12 amino acids. Between the trimmed V and J ends, which lost 6 bases and 8 bases, there was a span of 16 bases. The CDR3 loop is CSVPKVDLGYTF. CDR3 sequence (DNA): TGCAGCGTCCCCAAAGTTGACCTAGGCTACACCTTC.

This chain joins TRBV18 and TRBJ1-4; weak D call: TRBD1 (5 bases). The CDR3 totals 13 residues. From germline, CDR1 is KGHSH and CDR2 LQKENI. Trimming stripped 3 bases from V and 6 bases from J, with 8 bases between. The CDR3 spells CASSPQGDEKLFF. CDR3 DNA sequence: TGTGCCAGCTCACCTCAGGGCGATGAAAAACTGTTTTTT.

The rearrangement uses TRBV6-5 and TRBJ2-1, with D tentatively TRBD1 (7 bases). The CDR3 sequence is 14 residues long. The germline V gene has CDR1 MNHEY and CDR2 SVGAGI. The V gene lost 5 bases and the J gene lost 6 bases, with 14 bases spanning the gap. The CDR3 region is CASSPRDSLNEQFF. CDR3 DNA: TGTGCCAGCAGTCCGCGGGACAGCCTCAATGAGCAGTTCTTC.

V gene TRBV4-1 combines with J gene TRBJ2-4, with unresolved D. CDR1 and CDR2 (germline): MGHRA, YSYEKL. The CDR3 extends over 14 amino acids. The V end lost 1 base, the J end lost 13 bases, and 17 bases lay between the germline ends. CDR3 region: CASSQAPDTYGQYF. CDR3 coding DNA: TGCGCCAGCAGCCAAGCTCCTGACACCTACGGGCAGTACTTC.

The rearrangement joins TRBV10-3 to TRBJ2-5, with 10 positions matching TRBD1. This CDR3 is built from 15 residues. J was trimmed by 3 bases and V by 6 bases; bases with no gene match: 7. CDR1 and CDR2 from the germline V gene are ENHRY and SYGVKD. CDR3 nucleotide sequence: TGTGCCATCAGCCCGACAGGGGGCGTTAAAGAGACCCAGTACTTC. Its translation is CAISPTGGVKETQYF.

V is TRBV3-1 and J is TRBJ1-2, with D possibly matching TRBD1 (5 bases). Germline V CDR1 and CDR2: LGHDT, YNNKEL (reference sequence). The CDR3 length is 15 residues. The V gene lost 6 bases and the J gene lost 4 bases, with 18 bases spanning the gap. As DNA, the CDR3 is TGTGCCAGCAGGGGGGGGACGACAGCCCGCTATGGCTACACCTTC. Translation gives CASRGGTTARYGYTF.

For the CDR3, the DNA is TGTGCCAGCAGCTTGTTGGAACGGCCCACGAACAAAAACATTCAGTACTTC. Protein: CASSLLERPTNKNIQYF. The rearrangement links TRBV7-2 to TRBJ2-4; D gene unclear. The CDR3 extends over 17 amino acids. Germline assignment: CDR1 SGHTA and CDR2 FQGNSA. The V end lost 3 bases, the J end lost 3 bases, and 18 bases lay between the germline ends.

The chain uses TRBV24-1 and TRBJ2-3, with unresolved D. CDR3 size: 13 residues. Trimming pared 4 bases from V and 14 bases from J, leaving 18 bases between. Germline V gives CDR1 KGHDR, CDR2 SFDVKD. The CDR3 spells CATSDPHSGYAYF. CDR3 DNA sequence: TGTGCCACCAGTGACCCCCACTCAGGATACGCGTATTTT.

The chain couples TRBV10-3 to TRBJ2-7, with D possibly being TRBD1 (6 bases). The V gene's germline CDR1 is ENHRY and CDR2 SYGVKD. With 3 bases removed from V and 2 bases from J, the gap between germline ends came to 11 bases. This CDR3 is built from 14 residues. CDR3 bases: TGTGCCATCAGTGACGGCAGGGGCACCTACGAGCAGTACTTC. As protein: CAISDGRGTYEQYF.

The chain combines TRBV7-2 with TRBJ2-3; 8 bases agree with TRBD2. V shed 5 bases and J 8 bases; nucleotides not matched to a gene: 15. This CDR3 is 16 amino acids long. Germline-derived CDR1 and CDR2 are SGHTA and FQGNSA. DNA of the CDR3: TGTGCCAGCAGCCCCGACGCCGGGGGGGCCGGAATTACGCAGTATTTT. Translated: CASSPDAGGAGITQYF.

The chain joins TRBV5-8 to TRBJ2-1; D is ambiguous. V was shortened by 2 bases and J by 10 bases, with 19 bases between the two germline ends. This CDR3 has 15 amino acids. Per germline, CDR1 SGHTS and CDR2 YDEGEE. Written as DNA, the CDR3 is TGTGCCAGCAGCTTTGACGGACCAACCCCGTTGGAGCAGTTCTTC. It codes for CASSFDGPTPLEQFF.

This clonotype occurred a few times. The chain employs TRBV10-3 and TRBJ2-7, with D tentatively TRBD1 or TRBD2 (5 bases each). Germline CDR1 reads ENHRY; CDR2 reads SYGVKD. Trimming took 8 bases from V and 3 from J, leaving 17 bases between them. This CDR3 has 14 residues. The chain's CDR3 is CAIRNEGNSYEQYF. The CDR3 DNA follows: TGTGCCATCCGGAACGAGGGGAATAGCTACGAGCAGTACTTC.

The genes are TRBV20-1 and TRBJ1-1; no reliable D call. V was cut by 0 bases and J by 0 bases, with 11 bases left in between. This CDR3 is built from 15 residues. CDR1 is DFQATT, CDR2 SNEGSKA, per germline (reference sequence). CDR3 sequence (DNA): TGCAGTGCTAGAGATCTGGCAGGTCTGAACACTGAAGCTTTCTTT. It is translated as CSARDLAGLNTEAFF.

This rearrangement joins TRBV27 to TRBJ2-1; D is unresolved. Trimming left V 2 bases short and J 6 bases short, with 17 bases between. The germline V gene has CDR1 MNHEY and CDR2 SMNVEV (reference sequence). The CDR3 is 16 residues long. The CDR3 region has the DNA TGTGCCAGCAGTTTACGCCGCGCCTTATTAAGCAATGAGCAGTTCTTC. It encodes CASSLRRALLSNEQFF.

This clonotype came up a few times. The chain couples TRBV20-1 to TRBJ2-1; no clear D. Germline V gene data show CDR1 as DFQATT and CDR2 as SNEGSKA (reference sequence). The length of the CDR3 is 14 residues. V dropped 0 bases and J dropped 2 bases, with 8 bases sitting between them. The CDR3 DNA is TGCAGTGCTAGAGATCAGGAAGCCTACAATGAGCAGTTCTTC. As protein: CSARDQEAYNEQFF.

This clonotype was recorded many times. This rearrangement joins TRBV3-1 to TRBJ2-1, with 7 bases fitting TRBD1. The germline gives CDR1 LGHDT, CDR2 YNNKEL (reference sequence). This CDR3 contains 15 residues. With V trimmed by 4 bases and J by 6 bases, 9 bases remained unmatched. The CDR3 sequence: CASSPRTGLGNEQFF. CDR3 nucleotide sequence: TGTGCCAGCAGCCCCCGGACAGGACTTGGCAATGAGCAGTTCTTC.

V gene TRBV6-1 combines with J gene TRBJ2-7; perhaps D is TRBD1 or TRBD2 (6 bases each). The CDR3 has 14 amino acids. V was cut by 6 bases and J by 7 bases, with 19 bases left in between. The germline CDR1 and CDR2 sequences are MNHNS and SASEGT. The CDR3 reads CASSTGGVVGEQYF. CDR3 sequence (DNA): TGTGCCAGCAGCACCGGGGGCGTTGTGGGGGAGCAGTACTTC.

J is TRBJ1-2 and V is TRBV30, with 8 bases lining up with TRBD1. CDR3 length: 16 residues. The ends lost 2 bases at V and 0 bases at J; junction bases unmatched: 8. The V gene's germline CDR1 is GTSNPN and CDR2 SVGIG (reference sequence). CDR3 residues: CAWSTGTGGSNYGYTF. The CDR3 coding sequence is TGTGCCTGGAGTACCGGGACAGGAGGATCTAACTATGGCTACACCTTC.

The genes are TRBV5-1 and TRBJ2-7; 7 bases fit TRBD1. The CDR3 has 16 residues. Germline V lookup: CDR1 SGHRS, CDR2 YFSETQ. V trimming: 3 bases; J trimming: 0 bases; junction bases outside the gene matches: 9. CDR3 residues: CASSWRTGESSYEQYF. The CDR3 nucleotides are TGCGCCAGCAGCTGGAGGACAGGAGAATCCTCCTACGAGCAGTACTTC.

V is TRBV6-4 and J is TRBJ1-1; TRBD1 is a possible D gene (5 bases). The CDR3 contains 11 residues. V was pared by 2 bases and J by 11 bases, with 9 bases between. CDR1 MRHNA and CDR2 SNTAGT come from the germline V gene. This CDR3 is CASSDRGDAFF. DNA for the CDR3: TGTGCCAGCAGTGACAGGGGTGACGCTTTCTTT.

About this clonotype itself: Compared with germline, one end of the junction differs, possibly owing to a read error. The rearrangement uses TRBV20-1 and TRBJ2-1; 7 bases map to TRBD2. The CDR3 has 17 residues. Germline V gene lookup returns CDR1 DFQATT and CDR2 SNEGSKA (reference sequence). The CDR3 DNA sequence: TGCAGTGCTAGAGATGAGAACCGGGAGGCCAACTACAATGAGCAGTTCTTT. It translates to CSARDENREANYNEQFF.

The J gene is TRBJ2-1, the V gene TRBV18; 9 bases are shared with TRBD2. Unmatched junction bases numbered 4, after V lost 5 bases and J lost 2 bases. The CDR3 contains 15 residues. The germline CDR1 and CDR2 sequences are KGHSH and LQKENI. CDR3 residues: CASSLGTSPYNEQFF. CDR3 nucleotides: TGTGCCAGCTCATTAGGGACTAGCCCCTACAATGAGCAGTTCTTC.

The table lists this clonotype with a few counts. The chain uses TRBV12-3 or TRBV12-4 and TRBJ2-1, with D perhaps matching TRBD1 (6 bases). The V gene lost 5 bases and the J gene lost 6 bases, with 11 bases spanning the gap. This CDR3 comprises 13 residues. This CDR3 reads CASSVRGINEQFF. The CDR3 coding sequence is TGTGCCAGCAGTGTCAGGGGAATCAATGAGCAGTTCTTC.